This entry concerns a single T cell receptor beta chain. Its antigen is as yet unknown. This sample was included in a study of T cell responses to AZD1222 COVID-19 vaccine. Method: immunoSEQ multiplex PCR; TCRdb's copy keeps in-frame clones and lacks some. The sample has some 69,000 clones, approximately 83% seen once. Whole-study findings and limits: Just five to seven people given AZD1222 tested seropositive at baseline. Repertoires were obtained solely post-peak T cell response. With dominance at 160-218 and 743-854, vaccine-associated CD4 TCRs spanned spike. Nearly half of spike-specific TCRs reportedly go after variant regions that carry no mutations.

The TCR sequence derives from an adult in good health. The sequenced sample was peripheral blood, obtained on day 0 of AZD1222 vaccination.

CDR3 amino acids: CASSIASLGGIKPLHF. For the CDR3, the DNA is TGTGCCAGTAGTATAGCCAGCCTCGGCGGAATAAAGCCCCTCCACTTT. The chain links TRBV19 to TRBJ1-6; no clear D. The CDR3 consists of 16 residues. V lost 1 base and J 13 bases, leaving 20 bases between the germline ends. CDR1 and CDR2 (germline): LNHDA, SQIVND (reference sequence).